This T cell receptor (beta chain) comes out of a study of shared clonotypes between healthy human individuals. Whole-study results and caveats: Rarefaction showed that sequencing of sorted subsets was incomplete (despite large depth). A reduction in generation probabilities was seen for non-shared clonotypes relative to those shared by all four donors.

Donors, without exception, were Caucasian adults residing in Nashville, Tennessee. This clone was seen a single time. The antigen remains undetermined. The authors loaded 200 ng DNA, 30,000 to 35,000 T cell genomes, into sorted-subset replicate PCRs. The method was immunoSEQ multiplex PCR; TCRdb's version includes in-frame clones alone and lacks a portion of them. This table holds roughly 1 million clones, roughly 80% found once. The receptor comes from a man in his late teens or twenties in good health. Sample: memory CD4+ T cells sorted from blood. This sample's subset: CD45RA-negative fraction.

The CDR3 DNA reads TGTGCCAGTAGAGGCAGCTCTGGAAACACCATATATTTT. Its protein product is CASRGSSGNTIYF. The chain carries TRBV19 and TRBJ1-3, with D unresolved. The CDR3 length is 13 residues. Germline assignment: CDR1 LNHDA and CDR2 SQIVND (reference sequence). Trimming pared 6 bases from V and 0 bases from J, leaving 6 bases between.